The 9 T cell receptor beta chains reported below all come from one sample, sequenced in a study of T cells in women clearing cervical HPV infection. This table comes from immunoSEQ multiplex PCR, and its TCRdb copy is limited to in-frame clones, with some not included. Recorded for this sample: around 22,000 clones. Sequenced material: blood buffy coat. The receptor set was obtained from a woman aged 18-70 years with a cervical HPV16 infection that either progressed to CIN3+ or cleared (not recorded which).

Regarding this clone: The read finishes 3 residues shy of the CDR3 end, and the germline J gene is used to complete it. The chain carries TRBV6-2 or TRBV6-3 and TRBJ1-2; D possibly corresponds to TRBD1 (6 bases). Germline CDR1 reads MNHEY; CDR2 reads SVGEGT. This CDR3 contains 16 residues. V dropped 0 bases and J dropped 2 bases, with 13 bases sitting between them. Partial CDR3 DNA: TGTGCCAGCAGTTACTCCGGACAGAGAACAAACTATGGC. Protein product: CASSYSGQRTNYG. The complete CDR3 protein is CASSYSGQRTNYGYTF.

Regarding this clone: The CDR3 is cut off 3 residues early in the read; its end comes from the germline J gene. The chain has TRBV7-2 and TRBJ1-2; 7 bases line up with TRBD1. The CDR3 length is 14 residues. The germline CDR1 and CDR2 sequences are SGHTA and FQGNSA. The CDR3 bases that were read are TGTGCCAGCAGCTTAGGGGACAGAACCTACGAC. Protein product: CASSLGDRTYD. The full CDR3 is CASSLGDRTYDYTF.

Regarding this clone: The CDR3 extends 3 residues past the end of the read, so its final part is completed from the germline J gene. The V and J genes are TRBV10-3 and TRBJ2-7; 8 nucleotides align to TRBD1. Losses at the gene ends were 5 bases for V and 6 bases for J; bases not matched to a gene: 9. Germline V lookup: CDR1 ENHRY, CDR2 SYGVKD. The CDR3 length is 14 residues. The CDR3 spells CAISSTVQGGEQYF. CDR3 DNA, as far as it was read: TGTGCCATCAGTTCTACGGTACAGGGGGGCGAG.

Details on this clone: The observed sequence ends 3 residues before the CDR3 terminus, with the missing tail filled in from the germline J gene. This chain links TRBV29-1 with TRBJ1-1; possible D gene TRBD1, 5 bases. Trimming shortened V by 1 base and J by 7 bases, and 13 bases separated the two germline ends. Germline-derived CDR1 and CDR2 are SQVTM and ANQGSEA. This CDR3 contains 13 residues. This CDR3 reads CSVEVRAGGEAFF. CDR3 bases read: TGCAGCGTTGAAGTCAGGGCTGGCGGTGAA.

In the case of this clone: The read ends 3 residues early relative to the CDR3; the germline J gene fills the gap. This chain joins TRBV7-3 and TRBJ1-2; maybe TRBD1 (5 bases). There are 18 residues in the CDR3. V gave up 1 base and J gave up 4 bases, with 22 bases separating them. Germline V gene data show CDR1 as SGHTA and CDR2 as FQGTGA. Partial CDR3 DNA: TGTGCCAGCAGCTTAAATGACATGCAGGGTGATACGGGCTATGGC. Its translation: CASSLNDMQGDTGYG. The whole CDR3 protein reads CASSLNDMQGDTGYGYTF.

Points on this clone: Coverage ceases 3 residues before the CDR3 finishes, and the germline J gene fills in the end. The sample carries other DNA sequences with the same CDR3. The chain recombines TRBV6-2 or TRBV6-3 with TRBJ1-2; a possible D gene is TRBD1 (5 bases). The CDR3 is 14 residues long. Germline V gives CDR1 MNHEY, CDR2 SVGEGT. CDR3 amino acids: CASRGLARYNDYTF. The DNA read from the CDR3 is TGTGCCAGCAGGGGACTAGCACGGTACAATGAC.

About this clone itself: Sequencing ends 3 residues short of the CDR3 end; the germline J gene provides the rest. The rearrangement links TRBV20-1 to TRBJ2-1; 9 nucleotides match TRBD2. This CDR3 region has 12 residues. Germline values: CDR1 DFQATT, CDR2 SNEGSKA (reference sequence). The V and J ends lost 7 bases and 7 bases, in that order; junction bases with no gene match: 5. The part of the CDR3 DNA that was read is TGCAGTGTAGCGGGAGAACTGAATGAG. This encodes CSVAGELNE. The whole CDR3 sequence is CSVAGELNEQFF.

According to its frequency, this clone is medium-sized. The observed sequence ends 3 residues before the CDR3 terminus, with the missing tail filled in from the germline J gene. The chain joins TRBV5-5 to TRBJ1-6; 7 nucleotides align to TRBD1. Germline V CDR1 and CDR2: SGHKS, YYEKEE (reference sequence). This CDR3 has 13 residues. Losses at the gene ends were 4 bases for V and 8 bases for J; bases not matched to a gene: 3. The CDR3 is CASSGQDDSPLHF. CDR3 DNA, as far as it was read: TGTGCCAGCAGCGGACAGGACGATTCACCC.

Regarding this clone: Read sequence stops 3 residues before the CDR3 end, and the germline J gene provides the missing end. This sequence joins TRBV19 and TRBJ2-5; TRBD2 aligns across 7 bases. Germline values: CDR1 LNHDA, CDR2 SQIVND (reference sequence). This CDR3 has 12 amino acids. Trimming at V came to 7 bases and at J to 6 bases, leaving 5 bases not matched to a gene. The CDR3 bases that were read are TGTGCCAGTATCCGGGGGGTACAGACC. Protein: CASIRGVQT. The full CDR3 reads CASIRGVQTQYF.